This entry describes one T cell receptor (beta chain). Its binding antigen is unknown. Per-nucleotide qualities are absent, and no much larger clonotype sits a single base away. This sample is part of a study of shared clonotypes between healthy human individuals (dated by TCRdb to 2018 to 2020). For the study in its entirety: The cohort included a few men and a couple of women between 18 and 49 years of age. Between about 0.85 and 10 billion PBMCs per donor were obtained by leukapheresis. To estimate repertoire size and how much clonotype sharing occurs between individuals, the study deeply sequenced the blood TCR repertoires of several healthy adults. To increase sequencing depth and limit assay-specific biases, different laboratories used diverse techniques to prepare libraries and sequence TCR repertoires. For each donor, three plates each were used for CD4 naive and CD4 memory, two plates were used for CD8 naive, and one plate was used for CD8 memory. Paper-wide results and their limitations: Rarefaction of sorted-subset datasets indicated incomplete sequencing despite the large sequencing depth. Naive subsets generally had larger estimated clonotype richness than memory subsets. The small number of donors limited the genetic and exposure-history diversity represented. Based on pairwise subsampling, the degree of clonotype sharing among donors was expected to be affected by sequencing depth. Compared with non-shared clonotypes, clonotypes shared by all four sorted-subset donors had higher generation probabilities. Sampling was limited to blood, and TCR repertoires in tissue likely differ from TCR repertoires in blood. When several donors were compared, the shared fraction of clonotypes was 5% to 6.5% for naive CD4, more than 3% for naive CD8, 2% to 2.5% for memory CD4, and roughly 0.43% for memory CD8.

TCR CDR3 regions were amplified from genomic DNA by multiplex PCR using the deep immunoSEQ assay. Extracted genomic DNA from each cell subset was distributed evenly across all wells of several immunoSEQ 96-well plates, and each plate was treated as a replicate. For sorted subsets, approximately 200 ng of genomic DNA, equivalent to some 30,000 T cell genomes, went into each replicate PCR. Purified libraries were measured with a Qubit 3.0 fluorometer, size-checked on a Bioanalyzer 2100, and measured again with the KAPA Library Quantification kit. Every immunoSEQ 96-well plate was sequenced on a separate single-read 150-cycle Illumina NextSeq 550 flow cell. The paper's data handling went like this. Because only junctional sequences without quality scores were contained in the immunoSEQ output, filtering matching that applied to full-length reads could not be performed. To assign V/J genes and CDR3, sequences were annotated against IMGT germline references using PyIR, a Python wrapper for IgBLAST v1.9. Any read was removed if the V/J assignment was weak (E-value above 1e-6), the CDR3 was missing, or the read contained stop codons, out-of-frame junctions, or ambiguous translated residues. V3J clonotypes were defined by identical inferred V gene, J gene, and CDR3 amino acid sequence. To compute the percentage overlap between repertoires, the number of shared unique clonotypes was divided by the size of the smaller repertoire. Richness of each repertoire was evaluated using RTK rarefaction, the Chao1 estimator, and Recon v2.1 estimates of unobserved clonotypes. Generation probabilities were computed with OLGA for all TCRbeta clonotypes obtained by the gDNA method from several donors. Not all clones reach the TCRdb copy of this immuneACCESS table, which keeps in-frame sequences only. Checked studies attribute under half of the gap to unresolved V genes and leave the rest unexplained. V and J calls and clone size follow that table, whereas D and trimming were derived from the DNA. The sample yields around 600,000 clones; less than 98% were counted once. About 0.06% of the sample belongs to the ten largest clones.

The donors were healthy, HIV-negative adults with no recently reported acute infections or vaccinations. Only Caucasian adults living in Nashville, Tennessee, USA were represented among the donors. CD4+ T cells were enriched by magnetic negative selection; naive cells were then positively selected on CD45RA, and the negative fraction formed the memory subset. Blood was collected by leukapheresis, and PBMCs were isolated by Ficoll-Histopaque density gradient centrifugation and then cryopreserved in liquid nitrogen vapor phase. Purity and quantity of every magnetically sorted T cell population were checked by analytical flow cytometry. Each sorted fraction had its genomic DNA isolated and then quantified by UV absorbance on a Nanodrop 2000c. Trimmed from V: 3 bases; trimmed from J: 4 bases; junction bases lacking a gene match: 2. From the cysteine through the phenylalanine, the CDR3 covers 13 amino acids. Just the 39-base CDR3 DNA is kept, in frame starting at base 1. Reading the germline V gene gives CDR1 SGHRS and CDR2 YFSETQ.

Source material: naive CD4+ T cells sorted from blood. The cell subset or site label, read with the paper, signifies: CD45RA+ positively selected. This TCR came from a woman under 40 in good health. Recombination linked TRBV5-1 to TRBJ2-7; TRBD1 aligns with 9 central bases. CDR3 region: CASSWDRDYEQYF. The DNA is as follows: TGCGCCAGCAGCTGGGACAGGGATTACGAGCAGTACTTC. Joined to the reference TRBV5-1 and TRBJ2-7 proteins, this CDR3 gives the full variable domain: KAGVTQTPRYLIKTRGQQVTLSCSPISGHRSVSWYQQTPGQGLQFLFEYFSETQRNKGNFPGRFSGRQFSNSRSEMNVSTLELGDSALYLCASSWDRDYEQYFGPGTRLTVT.